Presented here are 5 T cell receptor beta chains from one specimen sequenced in a study of T cell repertoires in cytomegalovirus infection. TCRdb called the reads again in MiXCR, with one record for every CDR3 protein. The data contain just over 300,000 distinct CDR3 sequences, roughly a sixth of them singletons. The specimen was PBMCs. The origin of the receptors is a human donor in good health (CMV status not recorded). Some clones in this sample may be carry-over from other donors' samples.

This clonotype came up many times. This chain connects TRBV7-6 to TRBJ1-4, with D hard to call. The CDR3 is 17 residues long. V was clipped by 0 bases and J by 10 bases, with 21 bases between them. Germline-derived CDR1 and CDR2 are SGHVS and FNYEAQ. This CDR3 reads CASSLAYRGRGYGKLFF. In DNA form, the CDR3 reads TGTGCCAGCAGCTTAGCGTATCGGGGTCGTGGATATGGAAAACTGTTTTTT. Full variable domain (remainder filled in from reference TRBV7-6 and TRBJ1-4): GAGVSQSPRYKVTKRGQDVALRCDPISGHVSLYWYRQALGQGPEFLTYFNYEAQQDKSGLPNDRFSAERPEGSISTLTIQRTEQRDSAMYRCASSLAYRGRGYGKLFFGSGTQLSVL.

The table lists this clonotype with many counts. The V and J genes are TRBV7-2 and TRBJ2-5; D uncertain. V lost 5 bases and J 2 bases, leaving 3 bases between the germline ends. In germline, CDR1 is SGHTA, CDR2 FQGNSA. CDR3 length: 11 residues. The CDR3 coding sequence is TGTGCCAGCAGCGAACAAGAGACCCAGTACTTC. Translating gives CASSEQETQYF.

This clonotype was observed a few times. V usage is TRBV6-1 and J usage is TRBJ2-1, with 8 positions matching TRBD1. The germline V gene encodes CDR1 MNHNS and CDR2 SASEGT. CDR3 size: 14 residues. V was clipped by 8 bases and J by 3 bases; unmatched bases: 6. Written as DNA, the CDR3 is TGTGCCAGCCGGACAGGGAGCCTCTACAATGAGCAGTTCTTC. It is translated as CASRTGSLYNEQFF.

This clonotype was picked up many times. The chain carries TRBV7-2 and TRBJ1-6; maybe TRBD1 (6 bases). This CDR3 is 15 amino acids long. Germline CDR1 is SGHTA and CDR2 is FQGNSA. Trimming stripped 5 bases from V and 9 bases from J, with 17 bases between. The CDR3 DNA is TGTGCCAGCAGCGCACAGGGACCATTATTTTCACCCCTCCACTTT. Amino acid sequence: CASSAQGPLFSPLHF.

The table lists this clonotype with a few counts. The chain recombines TRBV12-3 or TRBV12-4 with TRBJ1-4; D call uncertain. V gave up 6 bases and J gave up 7 bases, with 12 bases separating them. The CDR3 has 13 residues. The CDR3 here is CASRPPRGEKLFF. The DNA of the CDR3 is TGTGCCAGCAGACCGCCAAGAGGTGAAAAACTGTTTTTT.